This T cell receptor (beta chain) derives from a study of blood T cell repertoires in COVID-19. In the study overall: The United States, Italy and Spain provided the acute and convalescent COVID-19 samples.

Participants came from 24 US areas, aged roughly 18 to 89 years. Participants' own reports of clinical history determined their cohort assignment. Each recovered donor of Cohort 3 presented with two negative PCRs, clearance, or symptom resolution. CDR1 SGHVS and CDR2 FQNEAQ come from the germline V gene. J lost 1 base, V lost 5 bases, and 8 bases had no gene match. This CDR3 has 17 amino acids. The protocol was immunoSEQ multiplex PCR, while the TCRdb copy is restricted to in-frame clones and leaves out a portion. The sample consists of roughly 370,000 clones, 85% to 90% of them appearing once. The sequenced sample was PBMCs or T cells enriched from blood (not recorded which). V usage is TRBV7-8 and J usage is TRBJ2-6; 7 nucleotides align to TRBD1. This TCR was sampled from a woman aged 45 to 65 who had recovered from COVID-19. CDR3 nucleotide sequence: TGTGCCAGCAGCCGAGACAGGGTACAGTCTGGGGCCAACGTCCTGACTTTC. Translating gives CASSRDRVQSGANVLTF.